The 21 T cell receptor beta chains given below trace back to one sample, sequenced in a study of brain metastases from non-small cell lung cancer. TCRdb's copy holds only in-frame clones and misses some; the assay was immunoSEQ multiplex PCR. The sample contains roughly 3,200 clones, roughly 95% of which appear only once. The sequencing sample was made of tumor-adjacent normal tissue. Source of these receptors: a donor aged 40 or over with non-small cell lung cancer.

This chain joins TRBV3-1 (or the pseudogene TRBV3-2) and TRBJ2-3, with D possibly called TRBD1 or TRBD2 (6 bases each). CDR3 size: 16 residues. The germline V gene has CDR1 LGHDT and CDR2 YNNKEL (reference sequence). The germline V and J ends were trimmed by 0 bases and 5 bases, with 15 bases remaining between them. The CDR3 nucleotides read TGTGCCAGCAGCCAAGAGGGCAGGGGAGGAAGAGATACGCAGTATTTT. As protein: CASSQEGRGGRDTQYF.

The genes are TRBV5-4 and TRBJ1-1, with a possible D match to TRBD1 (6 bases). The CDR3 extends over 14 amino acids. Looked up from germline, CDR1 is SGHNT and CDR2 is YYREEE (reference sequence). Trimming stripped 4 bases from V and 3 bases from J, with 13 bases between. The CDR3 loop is CASSREGGDTEAFF. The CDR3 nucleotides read TGTGCCAGCAGCAGGGAAGGGGGGGACACTGAAGCTTTCTTT.

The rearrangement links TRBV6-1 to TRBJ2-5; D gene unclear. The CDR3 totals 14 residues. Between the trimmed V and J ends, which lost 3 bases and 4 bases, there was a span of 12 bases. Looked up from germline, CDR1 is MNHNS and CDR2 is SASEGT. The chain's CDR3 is CASSEPFERETQYF. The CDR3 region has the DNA TGTGCCAGCAGTGAGCCCTTTGAGCGAGAGACCCAGTACTTC.

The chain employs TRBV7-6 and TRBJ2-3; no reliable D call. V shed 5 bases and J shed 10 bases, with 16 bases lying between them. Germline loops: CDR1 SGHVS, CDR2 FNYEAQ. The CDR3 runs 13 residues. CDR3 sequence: CASSTNYLDPQYF. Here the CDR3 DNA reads TGTGCCAGCAGCACAAACTACCTCGATCCGCAGTATTTT.

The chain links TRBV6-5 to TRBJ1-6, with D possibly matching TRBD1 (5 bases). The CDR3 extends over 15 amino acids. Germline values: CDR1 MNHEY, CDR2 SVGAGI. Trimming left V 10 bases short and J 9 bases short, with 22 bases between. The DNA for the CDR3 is TGTGCCATCATGGGACCATTTGCAGGTTCTTCACCCCTCCACTTT. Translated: CAIMGPFAGSSPLHF.

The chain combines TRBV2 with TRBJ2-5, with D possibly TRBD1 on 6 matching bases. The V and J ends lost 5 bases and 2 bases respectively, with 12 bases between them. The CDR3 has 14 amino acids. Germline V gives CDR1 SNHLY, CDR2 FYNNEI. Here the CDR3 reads CASSPRGQQETQYF. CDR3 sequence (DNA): TGTGCCAGCAGTCCGCGCGGACAGCAAGAGACCCAGTACTTC.

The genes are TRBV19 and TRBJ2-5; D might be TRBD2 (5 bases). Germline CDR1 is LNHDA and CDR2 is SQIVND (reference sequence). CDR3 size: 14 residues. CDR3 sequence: CASQLKHPEGTQYF. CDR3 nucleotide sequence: TGTGCTTCTCAACTTAAACACCCTGAGGGGACCCAGTACTTC.

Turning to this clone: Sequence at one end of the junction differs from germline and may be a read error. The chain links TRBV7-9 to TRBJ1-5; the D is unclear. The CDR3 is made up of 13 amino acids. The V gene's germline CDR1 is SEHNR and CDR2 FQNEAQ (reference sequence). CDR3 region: CASSLEANQLQHF. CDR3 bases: TGTGCCAGCAGCTTAGAGGCAAATCAGCTCCAGCATTTT.

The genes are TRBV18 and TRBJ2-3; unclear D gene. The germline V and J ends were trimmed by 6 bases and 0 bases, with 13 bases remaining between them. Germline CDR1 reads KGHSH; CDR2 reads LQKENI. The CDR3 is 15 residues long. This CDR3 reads CASSLTVVSTDTQYF. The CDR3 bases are TGTGCCAGCTCTCTGACCGTCGTAAGCACAGATACGCAGTATTTT.

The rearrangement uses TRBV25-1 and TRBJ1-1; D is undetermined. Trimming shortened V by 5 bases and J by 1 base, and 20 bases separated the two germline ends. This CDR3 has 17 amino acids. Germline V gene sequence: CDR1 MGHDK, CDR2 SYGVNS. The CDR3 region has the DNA TGTGCCAGCAGTCAAACCGGGGTGGGGTATCGGAACACTGAAGCTTTCTTT. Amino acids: CASSQTGVGYRNTEAFF.

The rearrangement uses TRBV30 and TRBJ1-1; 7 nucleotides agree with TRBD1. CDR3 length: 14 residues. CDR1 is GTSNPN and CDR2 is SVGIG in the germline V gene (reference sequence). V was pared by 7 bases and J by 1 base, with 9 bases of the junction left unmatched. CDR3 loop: CALTGLSGNTEAFF. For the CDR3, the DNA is TGTGCCTTGACAGGGCTCAGTGGGAACACTGAAGCTTTCTTT.

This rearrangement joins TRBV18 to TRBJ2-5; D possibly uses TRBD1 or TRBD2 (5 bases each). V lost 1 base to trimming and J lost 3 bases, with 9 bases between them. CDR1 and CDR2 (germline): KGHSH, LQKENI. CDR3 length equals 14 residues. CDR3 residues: CASSPRGIEETQYF. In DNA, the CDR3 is TGTGCCAGCTCACCACGGGGGATCGAAGAGACCCAGTACTTC.

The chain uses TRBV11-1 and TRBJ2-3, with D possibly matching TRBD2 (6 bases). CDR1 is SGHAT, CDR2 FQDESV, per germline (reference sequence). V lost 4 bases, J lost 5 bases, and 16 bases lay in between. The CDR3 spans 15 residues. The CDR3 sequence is CASSSEGWRGDTQYF. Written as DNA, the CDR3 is TGTGCCAGCAGCTCCGAGGGCTGGAGGGGAGATACGCAGTATTTT. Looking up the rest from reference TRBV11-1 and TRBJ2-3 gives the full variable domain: EAEVAQSPRYKITEKSQAVAFWCDPISGHATLYWYRQILGQGPELLVQFQDESVVDDSQLPKDRFSAERLKGVDSTLKIQPAELGDSAMYLCASSSEGWRGDTQYFGPGTRLTVL.

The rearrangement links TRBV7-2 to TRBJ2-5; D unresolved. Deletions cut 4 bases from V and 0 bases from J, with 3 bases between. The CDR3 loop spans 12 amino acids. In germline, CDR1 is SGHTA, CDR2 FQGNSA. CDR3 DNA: TGTGCCAGCAGCTCGAACCAAGAGACCCAGTACTTC. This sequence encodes CASSSNQETQYF.

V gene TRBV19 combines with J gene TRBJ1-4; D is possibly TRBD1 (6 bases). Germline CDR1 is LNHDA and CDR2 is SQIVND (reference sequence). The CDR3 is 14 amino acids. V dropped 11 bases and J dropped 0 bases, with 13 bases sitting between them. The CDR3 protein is CAGGSGATNEKLFF. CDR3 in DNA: TGTGCCGGAGGGTCAGGGGCAACTAATGAAAAACTGTTTTTT.

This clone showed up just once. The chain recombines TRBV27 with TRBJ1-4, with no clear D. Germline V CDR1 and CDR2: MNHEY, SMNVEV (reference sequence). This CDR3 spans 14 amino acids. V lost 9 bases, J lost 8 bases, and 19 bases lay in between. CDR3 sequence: CASSLVGNGEKLFF. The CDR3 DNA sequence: TGTGCCAGTAGCCTCGTAGGAAATGGGGAAAAACTGTTTTTT.

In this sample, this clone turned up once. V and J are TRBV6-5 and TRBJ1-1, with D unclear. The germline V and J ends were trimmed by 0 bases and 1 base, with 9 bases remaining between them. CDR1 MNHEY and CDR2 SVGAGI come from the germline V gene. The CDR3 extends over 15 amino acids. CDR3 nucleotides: TGTGCCAGCAGTTACTCGAGCCGCCGGAACACTGAAGCTTTCTTT. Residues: CASSYSSRRNTEAFF.

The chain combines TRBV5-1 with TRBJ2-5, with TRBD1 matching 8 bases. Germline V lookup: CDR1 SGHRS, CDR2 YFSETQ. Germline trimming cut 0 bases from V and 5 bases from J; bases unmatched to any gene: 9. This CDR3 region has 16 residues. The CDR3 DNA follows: TGCGCCAGCAGCTTGGGACAGGGGAGGATCGGGGAGACCCAGTACTTC. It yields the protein CASSLGQGRIGETQYF.

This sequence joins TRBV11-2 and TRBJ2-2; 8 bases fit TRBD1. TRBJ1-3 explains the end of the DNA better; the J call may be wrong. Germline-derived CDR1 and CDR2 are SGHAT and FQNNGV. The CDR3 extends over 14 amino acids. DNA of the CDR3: TGTGCCAGCAGCTTGACAGGGGATGGAAACACCATATATTTT. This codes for CASSLTGDGNTIYF.

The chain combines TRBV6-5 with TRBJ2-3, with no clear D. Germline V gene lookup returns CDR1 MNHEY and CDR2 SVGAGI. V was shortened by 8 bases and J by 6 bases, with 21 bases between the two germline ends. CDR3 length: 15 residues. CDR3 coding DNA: TGTGCCAGCGCCTCGACTGGGCCCGATGCGGATACGCAGTATTTT. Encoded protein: CASASTGPDADTQYF.

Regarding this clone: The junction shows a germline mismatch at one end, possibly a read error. The CDR3 sequence: CANSLGLGVPLYEQYF. CDR3 DNA sequence: TGCGCCAACAGCTTGGGACTTGGTGTGCCCTTGTACGAGCAGTACTTC. V is TRBV5-1 and J is TRBJ2-7, with D possibly being TRBD2 (6 bases). The germline gives CDR1 SGHRS, CDR2 YFSETQ. This CDR3 has 16 residues.